This TCR beta chain stems from a study of radiotherapy plus CTLA-4 blockade in lung cancer. Looking at the study overall: 18% of patients responded objectively, and roughly 34% achieved disease control.

Assay used: immunoSEQ multiplex PCR; TCRdb lists only in-frame clones, some missing. The table has 65,000 to 85,000 clones, 70% to 85% seen once; the top ten hold more than 9%. This clone has a handful of counts. CDR1 and CDR2 (germline): SGHRS, YFSETQ. Between the trimmed V and J ends, which lost 3 bases and 3 bases, there was a span of 12 bases. The CDR3 contains 14 residues. Chemo-refractory metastatic non-small-cell lung cancer patients received focal radiation with ipilimumab CTLA-4 blockade. The chain has TRBV5-1 and TRBJ1-1; possible D gene TRBD1, 5 bases. This specimen consisted of peripheral blood, obtained from a patient treated with radiotherapy plus ipilimumab. This TCR derives from a human donor with non-small cell lung cancer whose response to radiotherapy plus ipilimumab could not be evaluated. The CDR3 here is CASSSHLRDTEAFF. The CDR3 bases are TGCGCCAGCAGCTCACATCTCAGGGACACTGAAGCTTTCTTT. The full variable domain, rest sourced from reference TRBV5-1 and TRBJ1-1, is KAGVTQTPRYLIKTRGQQVTLSCSPISGHRSVSWYQQTPGQGLQFLFEYFSETQRNKGNFPGRFSGRQFSNSRSEMNVSTLELGDSALYLCASSSHLRDTEAFFGQGTRLTVV.